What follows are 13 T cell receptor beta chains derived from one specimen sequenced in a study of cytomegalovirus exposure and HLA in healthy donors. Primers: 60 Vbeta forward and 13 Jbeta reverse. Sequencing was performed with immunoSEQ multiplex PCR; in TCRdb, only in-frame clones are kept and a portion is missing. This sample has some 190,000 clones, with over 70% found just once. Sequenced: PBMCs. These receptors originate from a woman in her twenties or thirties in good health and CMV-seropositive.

As DNA, the CDR3 is TGTGCCAGCATAGCCCGGAGCTCTGGGGCCAACGTCCTGACTTTC. Residues: CASIARSSGANVLTF. The chain links TRBV6-5 to TRBJ2-6; D is ambiguous. Germline CDR1 MNHEY, CDR2 SVGAGI. V shed 7 bases and J shed 0 bases, with 10 bases lying between them. The CDR3 runs 15 residues.

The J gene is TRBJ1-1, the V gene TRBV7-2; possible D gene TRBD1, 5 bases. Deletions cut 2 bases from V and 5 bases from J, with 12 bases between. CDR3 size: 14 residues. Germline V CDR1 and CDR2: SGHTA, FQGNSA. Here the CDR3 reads CASSLIGGLTEAFF. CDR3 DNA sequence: TGTGCCAGCAGCTTAATCGGGGGGTTAACTGAAGCTTTCTTT.

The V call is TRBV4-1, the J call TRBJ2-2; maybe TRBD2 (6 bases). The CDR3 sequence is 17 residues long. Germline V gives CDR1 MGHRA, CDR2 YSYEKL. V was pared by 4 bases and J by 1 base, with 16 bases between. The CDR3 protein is CASSRRLGGVNTGELFF. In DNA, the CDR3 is TGCGCCAGCAGCCGCAGATTGGGGGGAGTGAACACCGGGGAGCTGTTTTTT.

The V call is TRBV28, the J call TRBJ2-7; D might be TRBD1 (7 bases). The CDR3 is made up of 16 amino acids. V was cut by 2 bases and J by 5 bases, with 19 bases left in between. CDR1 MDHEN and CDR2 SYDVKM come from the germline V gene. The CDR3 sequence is CASSLERPGGKNEQYF. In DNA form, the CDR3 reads TGTGCCAGCAGTTTAGAACGGCCAGGGGGGAAAAACGAGCAGTACTTC.

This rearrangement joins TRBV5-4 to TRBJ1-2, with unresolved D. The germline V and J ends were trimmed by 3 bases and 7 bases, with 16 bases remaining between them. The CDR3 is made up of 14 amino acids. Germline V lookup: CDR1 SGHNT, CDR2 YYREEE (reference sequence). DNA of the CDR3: TGTGCCAGCAGCTCCCTACGGGGAAAGGGTGGCTACACCTTC. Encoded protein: CASSSLRGKGGYTF.

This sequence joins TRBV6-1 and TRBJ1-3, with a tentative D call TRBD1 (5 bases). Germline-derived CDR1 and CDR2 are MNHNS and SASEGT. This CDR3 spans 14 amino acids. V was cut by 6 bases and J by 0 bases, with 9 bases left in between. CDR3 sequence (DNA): TGTGCCAGCAGGGGACTAAGCTCTGGAAACACCATATATTTT. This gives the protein CASRGLSSGNTIYF.

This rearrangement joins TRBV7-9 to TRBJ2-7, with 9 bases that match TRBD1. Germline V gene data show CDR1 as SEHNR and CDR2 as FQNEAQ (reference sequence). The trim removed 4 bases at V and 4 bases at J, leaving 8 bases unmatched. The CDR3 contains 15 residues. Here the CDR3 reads CASSSSGTGLYEQYF. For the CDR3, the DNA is TGTGCCAGCAGCTCATCCGGGACAGGGTTGTACGAGCAGTACTTC.

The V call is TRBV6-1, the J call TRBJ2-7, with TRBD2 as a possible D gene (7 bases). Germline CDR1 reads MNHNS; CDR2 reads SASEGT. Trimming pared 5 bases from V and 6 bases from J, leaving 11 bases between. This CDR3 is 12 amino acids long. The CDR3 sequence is CASSQGGVEQYF. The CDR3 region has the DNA TGTGCCAGCAGTCAAGGGGGGGTCGAGCAGTACTTC.

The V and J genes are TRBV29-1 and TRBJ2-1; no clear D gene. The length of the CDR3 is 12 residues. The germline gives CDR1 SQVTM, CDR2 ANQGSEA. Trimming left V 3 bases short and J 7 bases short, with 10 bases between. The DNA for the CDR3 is TGCAGCGTTGAGCCTAGTGAGAATGAGCAGTTCTTC. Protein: CSVEPSENEQFF.

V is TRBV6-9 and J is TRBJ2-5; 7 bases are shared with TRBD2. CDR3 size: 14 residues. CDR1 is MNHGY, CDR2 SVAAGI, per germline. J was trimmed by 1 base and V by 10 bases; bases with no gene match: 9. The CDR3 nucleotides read TGTGCCACCACCTCTAGCGGCCCCCAAGAGACCCAGTACTTC. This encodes CATTSSGPQETQYF.

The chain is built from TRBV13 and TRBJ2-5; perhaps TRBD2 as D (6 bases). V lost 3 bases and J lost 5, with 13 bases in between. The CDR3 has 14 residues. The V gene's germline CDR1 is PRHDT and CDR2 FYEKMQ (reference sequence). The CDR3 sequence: CASSLGLPLETQYF. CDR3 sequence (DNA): TGTGCCAGCAGCTTGGGACTGCCTCTCGAGACCCAGTACTTC.

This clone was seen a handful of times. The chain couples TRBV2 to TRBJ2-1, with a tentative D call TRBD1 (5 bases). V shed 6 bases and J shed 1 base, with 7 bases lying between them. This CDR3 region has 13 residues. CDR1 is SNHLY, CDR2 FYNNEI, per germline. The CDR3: CASRTVSYNEQFF. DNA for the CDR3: TGTGCCAGCAGGACAGTTTCCTACAATGAGCAGTTCTTC.

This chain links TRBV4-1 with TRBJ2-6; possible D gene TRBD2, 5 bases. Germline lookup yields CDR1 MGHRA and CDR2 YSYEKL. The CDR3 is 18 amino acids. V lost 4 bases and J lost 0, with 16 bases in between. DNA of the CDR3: TGCGCCAGCAGCCCCCGGGCCGGGAAGGTCTCTGGGGCCAACGTCCTGACTTTC. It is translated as CASSPRAGKVSGANVLTF.